This TCR beta chain comes out of a study of blood T cell repertoires in COVID-19. Study at large: Samples representing acute and convalescent COVID-19 were sourced from the United States, Italy and Spain. T cells, B-cell-depleted T cells, or PBMCs provided the cDNA or gDNA that served as material.

As handled by the study authors: Estimated nucleated cell counts came from reference gene primer amplification. Assay used: immunoSEQ multiplex PCR; TCRdb lists only in-frame clones, some missing. Clonal size and the V and J genes are those of that table, whereas D and trimming came from the DNA. This table has under 350,000 clones, approximately 83% appearing once. Per germline, CDR1 MNHEY and CDR2 SVGAGI. Trimming took 4 bases from V and 1 from J, leaving 11 bases between them. The CDR3 is 15 residues long. Sequenced input: peripheral blood. J is TRBJ2-1 and V is TRBV6-5, with D uncertain. The receptor comes from a woman aged 70-85 years with acute or convalescent COVID-19. This CDR3 reads CASSLSEPSYNEQFF. DNA of the CDR3: TGTGCCAGCAGTTTGAGCGAACCTTCCTACAATGAGCAGTTCTTC.